These T cell receptor beta chains were read from a single sample in a study of blood T cell repertoires in COVID-19. Using immunoSEQ multiplex PCR, the repertoire was profiled, and TCRdb retains in-frame clones only, with some absent. This table has 130,000 to 150,000 clones, 80% to 85% appearing once. The material sequenced was peripheral blood. The receptors here all came from a human donor in a cohort sampled during active COVID-19. Each CDR3 is given with its conserved first and last residue. Fields, in order: D gene, J gene, V gene, clone size, CDR3 DNA, CDR3 protein. The D gene is left open where the match is weak. Not every row has a clone size; where given, it reads once, few, many or a size class.

TRBD1 TRBJ2-2 TRBV18 . TGTGCCAGCTCGACCACCCTGGACAGGGGGCAAACCGGGGAGCTGTTTTTT CASSTTLDRGQTGELFF
TRBD1 TRBJ1-2 TRBV18 once TGTGCCAGCTCACTCTCGGGACAGGGGAACTATGGCTACACCTTC CASSLSGQGNYGYTF
TRBD1 TRBJ1-6 TRBV6-1 once TGTGCCAGCAGTGAAGGGGGACAGAGCTCCTATAATTCACCCCTCCACTTT CASSEGGQSSYNSPLHF
. TRBJ2-1 TRBV7-2 . TGTGCCAGCAGCTTCCCACTAGTGCCGCAGTTCTTC CASSFPLVPQFF
TRBD2 TRBJ2-1 TRBV11-1 . TGTGCCAGCAGCAGGACTAGCGGGGGACCCTACAATGAGCAGTTCTTC CASSRTSGGPYNEQFF
TRBD1 TRBJ1-1 TRBV7-6 . TGTGCCAGCAGCGCAGGGGGCTTAACTGAAGCTTTCTTT CASSAGGLTEAFF
. TRBJ1-3 TRBV6-2/TRBV6-3 . TGTGCCAGCAGTTCGGGTGGATCTGGAAACACCATATATTTT CASSSGGSGNTIYF
. TRBJ1-4 TRBV6-5 . TGTGCCAGCAGGACTCCATGGGACACTGATGAAAAACTGTTTTTT CASRTPWDTDEKLFF
. TRBJ2-7 TRBV20-1 . TGCAGTGCTAGTCCAGTATCCTACGAGCAGTACTTC CSASPVSYEQYF
. TRBJ1-1 TRBV19 few TGTGCCAGTAGTGAGGTATGGAACACTGAAGCTTTCTTT CASSEVWNTEAFF
TRBD1 TRBJ1-3 TRBV19 . TGTGCCAGTGGGACAGGGTACACTTCTGGAAACACCATATATTTT CASGTGYTSGNTIYF
. TRBJ2-3 TRBV14 . TGTGCCAGCAGCAATCTACGCCTCCCCGCCCCAGATACGCAGTATTTT CASSNLRLPAPDTQYF
. TRBJ1-1 TRBV6-2/TRBV6-3 . TGTGCCAGCAGCCAACTCAGGGGACGGTTCACTGAAGCTTTCTTT CASSQLRGRFTEAFF
TRBD1 TRBJ1-6 TRBV4-3 . TGCGCCAGCAGCCAAGAGGGGACAGAACGAAATTCACCCCTCCACTTT CASSQEGTERNSPLHF
. TRBJ1-2 TRBV19 . TGTGCCAGTAGTATAAGGACATCATATGGCTACACCTTC CASSIRTSYGYTF
. TRBJ1-5 TRBV6-1 . TGTGCCAGCAGTCCTCGGACAGAACATCAGCCCCAGCATTTT CASSPRTEHQPQHF
TRBD1 TRBJ1-4 TRBV5-5 once TGTGCCAGCAGCTGGGAAGGACAGGGGACTAATGAAAAACTGTTTTTT CASSWEGQGTNEKLFF
TRBD1 TRBJ1-4 TRBV4-1 . TGCGCCAGCAGCCAGCTAGGGACAGTCCTTAATGAAAAACTGTTTTTT CASSQLGTVLNEKLFF
. TRBJ2-7 TRBV6-5 . TGTGCCAGCAGTTACTCGCCGGTGGGGCCCGAGCAGTACTTC CASSYSPVGPEQYF
. TRBJ2-1 TRBV6-5 . TGTGCCAGCAGTAAGGATCAGGGGATGAAGAATGAGCAGTTCTTC CASSKDQGMKNEQFF
. TRBJ2-3 TRBV29-1 . TGCAGCGCGGTCGACGGAGGAAGCACAGATACGCAGTATTTT CSAVDGGSTDTQYF
. TRBJ2-5 TRBV18 . TGTGCCAGCTCACAGGGAGCCCAAGAGACCCAGTACTTC CASSQGAQETQYF
. TRBJ1-2 TRBV5-6 . TGTGCCAGCAGCTTGGTTGGGGGCACCTATGGCTACACCTTC CASSLVGGTYGYTF
TRBD1 TRBJ1-1 TRBV5-1 . TGCGCCAGCAGCTTGTGGGGACAGGGATCGAACACTGAAGCTTTCTTT CASSLWGQGSNTEAFF
. TRBJ2-2 TRBV5-1 once TGCGCCAGCAGCTTGACTAGCAGCCCCACCGGGGAGCTGTTTTTT CASSLTSSPTGELFF
TRBD1 TRBJ1-6 TRBV7-3 . TGTGCCAGCAGCTTAGCGGGACAGGGGGCAAATTCACCCCTCCACTTT CASSLAGQGANSPLHF
. TRBJ2-1 TRBV10-3 . TGTGCCATCAGCACTGGCGGGTCGGCTGAGCAGTTCTTC CAISTGGSAEQFF
. TRBJ1-6 TRBV2 . TGTGCCAGCAGTGGAGAAAGAAGGGGTTCACCCCTCCACTTT CASSGERRGSPLHF
. TRBJ2-7 TRBV6-1 . TGTGCCAGCAGTGACCGGGCTAGGGGTTCCTACGAGCAGTACTTC CASSDRARGSYEQYF
TRBD1 TRBJ1-1 TRBV19 . TGTGCCAGTAGTAGACAGGGGAAGCTGAACACTGAAGCTTTCTTT CASSRQGKLNTEAFF
. TRBJ2-2 TRBV6-5 . TGTGCCAGCAGTATTCGACAGACGAACACCGGGGAGCTGTTTTTT CASSIRQTNTGELFF
. TRBJ2-2 TRBV19 . TGTGCCAGTAGTATAAGAGTAGAATACACCGGGGAGCTGTTTTTT CASSIRVEYTGELFF
TRBD1 TRBJ2-3 TRBV7-3 once TGTGCCAGCAGACCCGACAGGGCGTCAGATACGCAGTATTTT CASRPDRASDTQYF
. TRBJ2-5 TRBV6-1 . TGTGCCAGCAGTGAAATAGCCCTTGAGGCCAGGACCCAGTACTTC CASSEIALEARTQYF
TRBD1 TRBJ1-1 TRBV11-3 . TGTGCCAGCAGCCTACAGGGGGCGCCGGGTTTCGCTGAAGCTTTCTTT CASSLQGAPGFAEAFF
TRBD1 TRBJ2-7 TRBV5-1 . TGCGCCAGCAGCTTGGGGTCTGGACAGGGTTACGAGCAGTACTTC CASSLGSGQGYEQYF
. TRBJ1-4 TRBV11-3 . TGTGCCAGCAGCCTGGCGTGGGGGGGCGACAGCGATAATGAAAAACTGTTTTTT CASSLAWGGDSDNEKLFF
. TRBJ1-5 TRBV2 . TGTGCCAGCAGCCCAAAAAATCAGCCCCAGCATTTT CASSPKNQPQHF
. TRBJ1-5 TRBV19 few TGTGCCAGTAGTTCTCCAGGTAGCAATCAGCCCCAGCATTTT CASSSPGSNQPQHF
TRBD1 TRBJ2-7 TRBV28 . TGTGCCAGCAGTTTACTCCTGGCAGGGGGCTCCTACGAGCAGTACTTC CASSLLLAGGSYEQYF
. TRBJ1-1 TRBV6-5 . TGTGCCAGCAGTCCGACAGTGAACACTGAAGCTTTCTTT CASSPTVNTEAFF
TRBD2 TRBJ2-2 TRBV10-3 . TGTGCCATCAGTGACCCGGGGGGACTTCTGAACACCGGGGAGCTGTTTTTT CAISDPGGLLNTGELFF
. TRBJ2-1 TRBV3-1/TRBV3-2 . TGTGCCAGCAGCCAAGCAGAGGTCTTTTTCTCCTACAATGAGCAGTTCTTC CASSQAEVFFSYNEQFF
TRBD2 TRBJ2-3 TRBV6-2/TRBV6-3 . TGTGCCAGCAGTTACGTCGGCGGGGGGGCCGTCACAGATACGCAGTATTTT CASSYVGGGAVTDTQYF
TRBD1 TRBJ1-5 TRBV28 . TGTGCCAGCAGTTCGGACAGGGGGAGGCAGCCCCAGCATTTT CASSSDRGRQPQHF
. TRBJ1-5 TRBV27 . TGTGCCAGCAGTTGGGAGAGGGCTCAGCCCCAGCATTTT CASSWERAQPQHF
. TRBJ2-7 TRBV27 . TGTGCCAGCAGTAAGCCTGGGGGGTTTAGGCCCTACGAGCAGTACTTC CASSKPGGFRPYEQYF
TRBD1 TRBJ1-6 TRBV18 once TGTGCCAGCTCAGAACAGGGGGCAGGATCGGTTTCACCCCTCCACTTT CASSEQGAGSVSPLHF
. TRBJ1-1 TRBV5-4 . TGTGCCAGCAGCGCCCCTAAGGAGGAGTACACTGAAGCTTTCTTT CASSAPKEEYTEAFF
TRBD1 TRBJ1-2 TRBV27 . TGTGCCAGCAGTTCCGGCAGACAGGGGGCGGACTATGGCTACACCTTC CASSSGRQGADYGYTF
TRBD1 TRBJ2-2 TRBV5-1 . TGCGCCAGCAGCTTGGCCGGGACAGGGACCAACACCGGGGAGCTGTTTTTT CASSLAGTGTNTGELFF
TRBD1 TRBJ2-1 TRBV7-2 . TGTGCCAGCAGCTCGACAGGGACCTACAATGAGCAGTTCTTC CASSSTGTYNEQFF
. TRBJ1-2 TRBV28 . TGTGCCAGCAAATTGCGTGGCTACACCTTC CASKLRGYTF
. TRBJ1-2 TRBV20-1 once TGCAGTGCTAGGGTAACTAATGGCTACACCTTC CSARVTNGYTF
TRBD1 TRBJ1-5 TRBV4-2 . TGTGCCAGCAGCCAGGCGGGACAGGGGGGTCAGCCCCAGCATTTT CASSQAGQGGQPQHF